This T cell receptor (beta chain) was recovered during a study of T cell responses to AZD1222 COVID-19 vaccine listed by TCRdb under 2021. With regard to the full study: AZD1222 recipients with second doses at about 4 weeks or about 12 weeks were pooled, because spike-specific TCR depth and breadth did not differ between schedules. Trial participants were enrolled into age subgroups of 18-55, 56-69 and 70-plus years, which contained around 150, 29 and 61 TCR-sequenced participants, respectively. A total of about 240 trial participants underwent TCR sequencing, of whom some 210 received two doses of AZD1222 and about 26 received two doses of the MenACWY control vaccine.

The CDR3 regions of human TCRbeta chains were analyzed by immunosequencing. From the authors' description of their analysis: Repertoire TCRs were matched against a reference library of SARS-CoV-2-specific TCRs generated with the MIRA antigen-specificity platform. Breadth meant the fraction of unique TCRs that were SARS-CoV-2-associated, whereas depth meant the fraction of total T cells that were SARS-CoV-2-associated. Using the MIRA data, each spike-specific TCR was mapped to the spike region that the TCR reacts to and placed in a CD4 or CD8 class. Log10-transformed breadth and depth values were compared by one-way ANOVA with Sidak's multiple comparisons tests. The immuneACCESS repertoire file appears here via TCRdb, limited to in-frame rearrangements. These files lack a portion of the clones; in checked studies, under half of the deficit traces to unresolved V genes, and the cause of the others is not known. V, J and clone size are taken as reported in that table, and D and trimming were inferred from the DNA itself. Present in this sample are around 130,000 clones, more than 85% of which were seen just once. Approximately 3.1% of the sample rests with the top ten.

This clone was picked up one time. Its target antigen remains unknown. Base quality data are lacking; no much larger clone is found one base away. From V the trimming removes 6 bases and from J it removes 4 bases, while the gene matches leave 6 bases of the junction unaccounted for. Reading the germline V gene gives CDR1 MNHEY and CDR2 SVGAGI. The cysteine opens and the phenylalanine closes a CDR3 of 14 amino acids. Only the CDR3 part of the read is kept: 42 bases, read in frame from the first base. Taken with the paper, the label for time point translates to: baseline before first vaccination. Samples from vaccinated people were obtained from the UK trials COV001 and COV002, which included a single-blind randomized controlled phase 2/3 trial of AZD1222 (ChAdOx1 nCoV-19) in healthy adults. For TCRbeta chain sequencing, PBMC samples from trial participants were taken at day 0 and at day 28 after the second dose.

General conclusions and limits of the study: Vaccine-associated CD4 TCRs spanned the whole spike protein, with dominant responses in regions 160-218 and 743-854. In the small 56-69-year group, the increase in depth fell short of significance, most likely because of low power. Conclusions about previously exposed vaccinees are limited, since just a handful of AZD1222 recipients were seropositive for SARS-CoV-2 at baseline. Because no samples from the day 14 peak response were available, repertoires could be characterized only after the peak T cell response. Reportedly, close to half of the unique spike-specific TCRs recognized epitopes lying outside the regions that are mutated in the B.1.351 and B.1.1.7 variants. After two AZD1222 doses, spike-specific TCR breadth and depth were significantly higher than at day 0 and than in MenACWY recipients. Participants were mostly white British, with more females than males. The authors suggested clonal diversity may have been underestimated.

The sequence derives from an adult in good health. The specimen comprised peripheral blood, sampled on day 0 of AZD1222 vaccination. The rearrangement joined TRBV6-5 to TRBJ2-3, with 8 bases aligning to TRBD2. The CDR3 amino acid sequence is: CASSLGLVPDTQYF. The DNA sequence is given as TGTGCCAGCAGCTTGGGACTAGTCCCAGATACGCAGTATTTT.